These 30 T cell receptor beta chains share one sample of origin, sequenced in a study of blood T cell repertoires in COVID-19. Some clones are missing from TCRdb's copy, which holds only in-frame ones; the method was immunoSEQ multiplex PCR. The sample lists over 85,000 clones; 65% to 90% were seen once. Sample: peripheral blood. Receptors originate from a man aged 55 to 70 with acute or convalescent COVID-19.

This rearrangement joins TRBV28 to TRBJ1-5; 8 nucleotides line up with TRBD1. The V gene's germline CDR1 is MDHEN and CDR2 SYDVKM. The CDR3 has 16 amino acids. J was trimmed by 4 bases and V by 7 bases; bases with no gene match: 12. CDR3 DNA sequence: TGTGCCAGCACATTGGAGCGCGGGACAGGTAATCAGCCCCAGCATTTT. Amino acids: CASTLERGTGNQPQHF.

This chain connects TRBV2 to TRBJ2-3, with TRBD1 matching 11 bases. Germline-derived CDR1 and CDR2 are SNHLY and FYNNEI. Germline trimming cut 8 bases from V and 0 bases from J; bases unmatched to any gene: 10. CDR3 length: 17 residues. The chain's CDR3 is CASGGDRGASSTDTQYF. In DNA form, the CDR3 reads TGTGCCAGCGGTGGGGACAGGGGGGCTTCTAGCACAGATACGCAGTATTTT.

This chain uses TRBV10-3 with TRBJ1-2; no firm D call. Germline loops: CDR1 ENHRY, CDR2 SYGVKD. The CDR3 length is 16 residues. The germline V and J ends were trimmed by 0 bases and 8 bases, with 19 bases remaining between them. CDR3 loop: CAISESAGLSYAGYTF. CDR3 coding DNA: TGTGCCATCAGTGAGTCGGCCGGCCTTAGCTACGCGGGCTACACCTTC.

The chain carries TRBV5-1 and TRBJ1-3, with 8 bases that match TRBD1. V shed 2 bases, J shed 4 bases, and the junction held 5 bases outside the gene matches. Germline V gene sequence: CDR1 SGHRS, CDR2 YFSETQ. The CDR3 has 15 residues. CDR3 nucleotide sequence: TGCGCCAGCAGCTTAAACAGGGGGAGCGGAAACACCATATATTTT. Translation gives CASSLNRGSGNTIYF.

V and J are TRBV2 and TRBJ1-5; TRBD1 agrees at 8 bases. V shed 4 bases and J 3 bases; nucleotides not matched to a gene: 5. The CDR3 is 15 residues long. The germline CDR1 and CDR2 sequences are SNHLY and FYNNEI. CDR3 nucleotide sequence: TGTGCCAGCAGTGTGGACAGGGCTTCCAATCAGCCCCAGCATTTT. This gives the protein CASSVDRASNQPQHF.

V and J are TRBV5-5 and TRBJ2-7, with a possible D match to TRBD1 (5 bases). V was trimmed by 1 base and J by 4 bases, leaving 12 bases between them. The CDR3 is made up of 14 amino acids. Per the germline V gene, CDR1 is SGHKS and CDR2 is YYEKEE (reference sequence). CDR3 loop: CASSLWAGIYEQYV. As DNA, the CDR3 is TGTGCCAGCAGCTTGTGGGCAGGGATATACGAGCAGTACGTC.

The rearrangement links TRBV28 to TRBJ2-7; D not resolved. Germline CDR1 MDHEN, CDR2 SYDVKM. There are 14 residues in the CDR3. V gave up 7 bases and J gave up 3 bases, with 16 bases separating them. The CDR3 spells CASTLPGLNYEQYF. In DNA form, the CDR3 reads TGTGCCAGCACCCTCCCGGGTCTCAACTACGAGCAGTACTTC.

This sequence joins TRBV5-1 and TRBJ1-3; 8 nucleotides align to TRBD1. Germline CDR1 and CDR2: SGHRS and YFSETQ. This CDR3 has 14 amino acids. Trimming took 4 bases from V and 4 from J; bases not matched to a gene: 4. The CDR3 here is CASSSGTGGNTIYF. In DNA, the CDR3 is TGCGCCAGCAGCAGCGGGACAGGCGGAAACACCATATATTTT.

The DNA for the CDR3 is TGTGCCAGCAGCCAGCGGGGGTTAAGCTCCTACGAGCAGTACGTC. It codes for CASSQRGLSSYEQYV. The chain joins TRBV14 to TRBJ2-7, with 7 bases matching TRBD2. The CDR3 is made up of 15 amino acids. Germline assignment: CDR1 SGHDN and CDR2 FVKESK. V was clipped by 3 bases and J by 0 bases; unmatched bases: 5.

The chain recombines TRBV7-4 with TRBJ1-4; 7 bases line up with TRBD1. Trimming removed 5 bases from V and 7 bases from J; junction bases left unmatched: 7. This CDR3 is 14 amino acids long. Germline loops: CDR1 SGHVT, CDR2 SQSDAQ. CDR3 nucleotide sequence: TGTGCCAGCAGCCCGACCGGGACAGCTGAAAAACTGTTTTTT. Its translation: CASSPTGTAEKLFF.

The chain links TRBV6-4 to TRBJ1-1, with D perhaps TRBD1 (5 bases). Germline V gene data show CDR1 as MRHNA and CDR2 as SNTAGT. This CDR3 is built from 11 residues. V was trimmed by 7 bases and J by 5 bases, leaving 8 bases between them. CDR3 loop: CASTGRTEAFF. CDR3 sequence (DNA): TGTGCCAGCACAGGGCGGACTGAAGCTTTCTTT.

This chain joins TRBV28 and TRBJ1-5, with 8 bases lining up with TRBD1. V lost 5 bases, J lost 1 base, and 7 bases stayed unmatched. Germline V gene data show CDR1 as MDHEN and CDR2 as SYDVKM. The CDR3 runs to 16 residues. DNA for the CDR3: TGTGCCAGCAGTCTTGGACAGGGACGGAGCAATCAGCCCCAGCATTTT. Translation gives CASSLGQGRSNQPQHF.

The chain uses TRBV3-1 (or the pseudogene TRBV3-2) and TRBJ1-5; TRBD1 matches at 10 bases. The CDR3 contains 18 residues. The germline CDR1 and CDR2 sequences are LGHDT and YNNKEL (reference sequence). The V gene end was trimmed by 1 base and the J gene end by 4 bases; junction bases not matched to a gene: 10. CDR3 in DNA: TGTGCCAGCAGCCAAGGATCCGGGACAGGGGTGGCAAATCAGCCCCAGCATTTT. Amino acid sequence: CASSQGSGTGVANQPQHF.

The rearrangement uses TRBV18 and TRBJ1-3, with TRBD1 matching over 7 bases. The CDR3 sequence is 14 residues long. Losses at the gene ends were 5 bases for V and 4 bases for J; bases not matched to a gene: 5. Germline-derived CDR1 and CDR2 are KGHSH and LQKENI. CDR3 region: CASSAPGQGNTIYF. CDR3 nucleotides: TGTGCCAGCTCAGCCCCGGGACAGGGAAACACCATATATTTT. The full variable domain, with the rest looked up from reference TRBV18 and TRBJ1-3, is NAGVMQNPRHLVRRRGQEARLRCSPMKGHSHVYWYRQLPEEGLKFMVYLQKENIIDESGMPKERFSAEFPKEGPSILRIQQVVRGDSAAYFCASSAPGQGNTIYFGEGSWLTVV.

The chain employs TRBV4-2 and TRBJ2-3; TRBD2 is a possible D gene (5 bases). Trimming cost V 10 bases and J 0 bases, with 17 bases left between them. The germline V gene has CDR1 LGHNA and CDR2 YNFKEQ. This CDR3 has 15 residues. CDR3 in amino acids: CATTRAAGSTDTQYF. The CDR3 DNA sequence: TGTGCCACCACGAGGGCAGCCGGAAGCACAGATACGCAGTATTTT.

The chain has TRBV7-9 and TRBJ2-1; 12 bases are shared with TRBD2. Germline V gives CDR1 SEHNR, CDR2 FQNEAQ (reference sequence). The CDR3 runs to 14 residues. The J segment lost 6 bases and the V segment lost 11 bases, leaving 8 bases of the junction unmatched. For the CDR3, the DNA is TGTGCCTCACGCCTAGCGGGGGGGCGCAATGAGCAGTTCTTC. This codes for CASRLAGGRNEQFF.

This sequence joins TRBV5-1 and TRBJ1-1; D unclear. The CDR3 spans 13 residues. The V gene's germline CDR1 is SGHRS and CDR2 YFSETQ. V lost 2 bases, J lost 4 bases, and 9 bases lay in between. CDR3 in DNA: TGCGCCAGCAGCTTTCGGGAATGCACTGAAGCTTTCTTT. Its translation: CASSFRECTEAFF.

This chain uses TRBV4-3 with TRBJ1-3; perhaps TRBD1 as D (5 bases). Per germline, CDR1 LGHNA and CDR2 YSLEER. This CDR3 comprises 15 residues. V shed 0 bases and J shed 9 bases, with 15 bases lying between them. The CDR3 loop is CASSQDLRVGGTIYF. For the CDR3, the DNA is TGCGCCAGCAGCCAAGATCTGAGGGTCGGGGGCACCATATATTTT.

The rearrangement links TRBV7-3 to TRBJ2-1; tentative D call: TRBD2 (6 bases). The germline V and J ends were trimmed by 5 bases and 11 bases, with 19 bases remaining between them. The length of the CDR3 is 14 residues. Germline values: CDR1 SGHTA, CDR2 FQGTGA. This CDR3 reads CASSRSRDSHQQFF. Written as DNA, the CDR3 is TGTGCCAGCAGCAGATCCCGGGACTCCCACCAGCAGTTCTTC.

V usage is TRBV5-6 and J usage is TRBJ2-1; 12 positions match TRBD2. V lost 2 bases, J lost 6 bases, and 12 bases stayed unmatched. Per the germline V gene, CDR1 is SGHDT and CDR2 is YYEEEE. The CDR3 consists of 18 residues. The CDR3 region has the DNA TGTGCCAGCAGCTTTCCCGGGACTAGCGGGTTGAGGAGCAATGAGCAGTTCTTC. As protein: CASSFPGTSGLRSNEQFF.

CDR3 sequence reads: CASGQTRDTEAFF. CDR3 nucleotides: TGTGCTAGTGGTCAAACCAGGGACACTGAAGCTTTCTTT. The V and J genes are TRBV12-5 and TRBJ1-1, with D perhaps matching TRBD1 (5 bases). The CDR3 extends over 13 amino acids. In germline, CDR1 is LGHNT, CDR2 FRNRAP. Trimming took 5 bases from V and 3 from J, leaving 10 bases between them.

This clone appeared a single time. V is TRBV7-6 and J is TRBJ1-2, with 9 positions matching TRBD1. Trimming took 1 base from V and 4 from J; bases not matched to a gene: 7. Germline V gives CDR1 SGHVS, CDR2 FNYEAQ. There are 16 residues in the CDR3. The CDR3 here is CASSLVTGGQGYGYTF. The CDR3 coding sequence is TGTGCCAGCAGCTTAGTAACAGGGGGCCAGGGCTATGGCTACACCTTC.

Only one count was recorded for this clone. The rearrangement joins TRBV19 to TRBJ2-4; D is ambiguous. CDR1 and CDR2 from the germline V gene are LNHDA and SQIVND (reference sequence). The CDR3 consists of 16 residues. The V and J ends lost 3 bases and 1 base respectively, with 13 bases between them. Written as DNA, the CDR3 is TGTGCCAGTAGTATGCCCTCCGCACAGGCCAAAAACATTCAGTACTTC. It translates to CASSMPSAQAKNIQYF.

The chain has TRBV15 and TRBJ2-5; TRBD2 matches 8 bases. The germline CDR1 and CDR2 sequences are LNHNV and YYDKDF (reference sequence). The CDR3 totals 16 residues. With V trimmed by 0 bases and J by 5 bases, 8 bases remained unmatched. CDR3 sequence (DNA): TGTGCCACCAGCAGAGAATCGGGGGGGCCCTGGGAGACCCAGTACTTC. Amino acid sequence: CATSRESGGPWETQYF.

This clone was observed a handful of times. The chain has TRBV7-9 and TRBJ1-3; D is perhaps TRBD1 (6 bases). V was shortened by 4 bases and J by 1 base, with 8 bases between the two germline ends. Germline CDR1 and CDR2: SEHNR and FQNEAQ (reference sequence). CDR3 length: 14 residues. CDR3 DNA sequence: TGTGCCAGCAGCTATAGGGGGTCTGGAAACACCATATATTTT. This codes for CASSYRGSGNTIYF.

The chain links TRBV11-2 to TRBJ2-2; D might be TRBD1 (6 bases). Per germline, CDR1 SGHAT and CDR2 FQNNGV. The CDR3 consists of 16 residues. The germline V and J ends were trimmed by 2 bases and 5 bases, with 15 bases remaining between them. The CDR3 coding sequence is TGTGCCAGCAGCTTATTTCAGGGGCCCTCAACCGGGGAGCTGTTTTTT. Encoded protein: CASSLFQGPSTGELFF.

The rearrangement uses TRBV7-9 and TRBJ2-2; perhaps TRBD1 as D (6 bases). CDR3 length: 18 amino acids. The germline V and J ends were trimmed by 5 bases and 5 bases, with 24 bases remaining between them. Germline assignment: CDR1 SEHNR and CDR2 FQNEAQ (reference sequence). CDR3: CASSAGTPFRARTGELFF. CDR3 nucleotides: TGTGCCAGCAGCGCTGGGACACCTTTCAGAGCGAGAACCGGGGAGCTGTTTTTT. Combining the CDR3 with reference TRBV7-9 and TRBJ2-2 gives the whole variable domain DTGVSQNPRHKITKRGQNVTFRCDPISEHNRLYWYRQTLGQGPEFLTYFQNEAQLEKSRLLSDRFSAERPKGSFSTLEIQRTEQGDSAMYLCASSAGTPFRARTGELFFGEGSRLTVL.

CDR3 nucleotides: TGTGCCTGGAGTCGCGGGGGGTCGTGGAATCAGCCCCAGCATTTT. Protein sequence: CAWSRGGSWNQPQHF. The rearrangement links TRBV30 to TRBJ1-5, with D possibly TRBD1 on 5 matching bases. The CDR3 runs 15 residues. V lost 2 bases, J lost 4 bases, and 15 bases lay in between. Germline-derived CDR1 and CDR2 are GTSNPN and SVGIG (reference sequence). The complete variable domain, with remaining parts taken from reference TRBV30 and TRBJ1-5, reads SQTIHQWPATLVQPVGSPLSLECTVEGTSNPNLYWYRQAAGRGLQLLFYSVGIGQISSEVPQNLSASRPQDRQFILSSKKLLLSDSGFYLCAWSRGGSWNQPQHFGDGTRLSIL.

The chain employs TRBV5-1 and TRBJ1-1; no definite D call. The CDR3 consists of 14 residues. The ends were cut back, 3 bases at V and 4 bases at J, with 13 bases in the middle. Germline V lookup: CDR1 SGHRS, CDR2 YFSETQ. CDR3 nucleotides: TGCGCCAGCAGCTCAGACGAGGGAATCACTGAAGCTTTCTTT. It yields the protein CASSSDEGITEAFF. The full variable domain, with the rest looked up from reference TRBV5-1 and TRBJ1-1, is KAGVTQTPRYLIKTRGQQVTLSCSPISGHRSVSWYQQTPGQGLQFLFEYFSETQRNKGNFPGRFSGRQFSNSRSEMNVSTLELGDSALYLCASSSDEGITEAFFGQGTRLTVV.

This CDR3 is CAFSPADNGPQHF. The CDR3 DNA follows: TGTGCCTTCTCCCCGGCCGACAATGGGCCCCAGCATTTT. The chain links TRBV30 to TRBJ1-5; unclear D gene. The CDR3 loop spans 13 amino acids. The germline V gene has CDR1 GTSNPN and CDR2 SVGIG (reference sequence). Between the trimmed V and J ends, which lost 7 bases and 9 bases, there was a span of 19 bases.